Described below is a single TCR beta chain sequence and its context. Its antigen remains unknown. The germline V gene has CDR1 SGHNT and CDR2 YYREEE (reference sequence). The junction had 5 bases not matched to a gene; V was cut back by 5 bases and J by 2 bases. This CDR3 spans 15 amino acids. The sample is drawn from a study of cytomegalovirus exposure and HLA in healthy donors. The study's findings and limits: TCR beta chains associated with HLA were, in a later analysis, more clonally expanded than equally common others. Analysis was carried out at a later point, and it linked a missense DCLRE1C variant to TCR beta V- and J-gene trimming. Owing to their indistinguishability, certain V segments, notably TRBV6-2 and TRBV6-3, were excluded. In an earlier analysis, most TCR beta V segments were productive about 90% or about 30% of the time.

The PCR ran on 60 Vbeta and 13 Jbeta primers. Libraries were prepared by immunoSEQ multiplex PCR; TCRdb keeps only in-frame clonotypes and omits some of them. The profile shows some 130,000 clones, more than 65% of them singletons. This TCR derives from a male donor in good health and CMV-seropositive. The material sequenced was PBMCs. V usage is TRBV5-4 and J usage is TRBJ2-5; 11 positions match TRBD2. This CDR3 reads CASRSGTSGQETQYF. The CDR3 DNA is TGTGCCAGCAGGTCCGGGACTAGCGGACAAGAGACCCAGTACTTC.